Shown below are 7 T cell receptor beta chains from a single sample sequenced in a study of memory CD4+ T cells and cytomegalovirus serostatus. Profiling relied on immunoSEQ multiplex PCR, and the TCRdb table lists in-frame clones only, not all of them. The data contain approximately 30,000 clones, around four fifths of them seen just once; the ten biggest clones take up around 0.63%. Single viable CD3+CD4+CD8-CD45RO+ cells were sorted as the memory CD4+ T cells. The sample consisted of memory CD4+ T cells from blood. The receptor source for this set is an adult in good health and CMV-seronegative. Some clones in this sample may be carry-over from other donors' samples.

This clone was picked up a small number of times. The CDR3 DNA follows: TGTGCCAGCATACCTAGCTACAGAGAGACCCAGTACTTC. As protein: CASIPSYRETQYF. This rearrangement joins TRBV2 to TRBJ2-5; D possibly corresponds to TRBD2 (5 bases). Germline V gene sequence: CDR1 SNHLY, CDR2 FYNNEI. With 7 bases removed from V and 4 bases from J, the gap between germline ends came to 13 bases. The CDR3 totals 13 residues.

This clone appeared a few times. The CDR3 region is CASSYSAGAGGNTIYF. The CDR3 DNA is TGTGCCAGCAGTTACTCGGCCGGGGCGGGAGGAAACACCATATATTTT. The chain uses TRBV6-5 and TRBJ1-3, with a tentative D call TRBD1 (5 bases). CDR3 length: 16 residues. The V gene lost 0 bases and the J gene lost 4 bases, with 13 bases spanning the gap. Germline assignment: CDR1 MNHEY and CDR2 SVGAGI.

The chain employs TRBV5-4 and TRBJ2-7, with D perhaps matching TRBD2 (7 bases). Germline CDR1 reads SGHNT; CDR2 reads YYREEE (reference sequence). The CDR3 sequence is 14 residues long. V was cut by 4 bases and J by 1 base, with 12 bases left in between. The CDR3 loop reads CASSMKGGSYEQYF. Here the CDR3 DNA reads TGTGCCAGCAGCATGAAGGGGGGGTCCTACGAGCAGTACTTC.

This clone was observed a handful of times. The chain recombines TRBV7-9 with TRBJ1-4; D gene unclear. The CDR3 length is 15 residues. V lost 1 base to trimming and J lost 3 bases, with 9 bases between them. Germline lookup yields CDR1 SEHNR and CDR2 FQNEAQ (reference sequence). Written as DNA, the CDR3 is TGTGCCAGCAGCTTAGTTCTGGGAGCTAATGAAAAACTGTTTTTT. Its protein product is CASSLVLGANEKLFF.

This clone was observed a single time. The rearrangement links TRBV19 to TRBJ2-3; D gene ambiguous. From germline, CDR1 is LNHDA and CDR2 SQIVND (reference sequence). The V and J ends lost 5 bases and 5 bases respectively, with 11 bases between them. The CDR3 is 13 residues long. DNA for the CDR3: TGTGCCAGTAGTTGGCGGACGGGAGATACGCAGTATTTT. It encodes CASSWRTGDTQYF.

The chain is built from TRBV4-2 and TRBJ1-4; possibly TRBD1 for D (5 bases). Trimming took off 1 base at V and 8 bases at J, with 11 bases between the two ends. CDR1 LGHNA and CDR2 YNFKEQ come from the germline V gene. This CDR3 contains 14 residues. CDR3 sequence: CASSQVQGPEKLFF. In nucleotides, the CDR3 is TGTGCCAGCAGCCAAGTCCAGGGACCAGAAAAACTGTTTTTT.

This clone qualifies as medium-sized. The rearrangement links TRBV11-2 to TRBJ1-6; D remains ambiguous. V lost 3 bases and J 8 bases, leaving 11 bases between the germline ends. The germline gives CDR1 SGHAT, CDR2 FQNNGV. The CDR3 loop spans 14 amino acids. The CDR3 spells CASSFQAGDSPLHF. The CDR3 DNA sequence: TGTGCCAGCAGCTTTCAGGCTGGGGATTCACCCCTCCACTTT. The full variable domain, rest sourced from reference TRBV11-2 and TRBJ1-6, is EAGVAQSPRYKIIEKRQSVAFWCNPISGHATLYWYQQILGQGPKLLIQFQNNGVVDDSQLPKDRFSAERLKGVDSTLKIQPAKLEDSAVYLCASSFQAGDSPLHFGNGTRLTVT.